This T cell receptor beta chain was obtained from a study of long-term antiretroviral therapy in people with HIV. Study-level results: Unavailable data included ART adherence, viral resistance and therapy changes (switches in treatment).

The immunoSEQ assay was v3.0, run at survey level. Method: immunoSEQ multiplex PCR; TCRdb's copy keeps in-frame clones and lacks some. The sample shows roughly 13,000 clones, 70% to 80% of them seen only once. Of note for this clone: No antigen is known for it.

The specimen was unsorted PBMCs, collected 1.3 years before starting antiretroviral therapy. This receptor was obtained from a man aged 35 to 55 with HIV.

The CDR3 sequence: CASSWTGSVYGYTF. CDR3 DNA: TGTGCCAGCAGCTGGACAGGGTCAGTCTATGGCTACACCTTC. The J gene is TRBJ1-2, the V gene TRBV5-6, with 8 bases identical to TRBD1. CDR1 is SGHDT and CDR2 is YYEEEE in the germline V gene. CDR3 size: 14 residues. Germline trimming cut 3 bases from V and 4 bases from J; bases unmatched to any gene: 5.